Listed below are T cell receptor beta chains from one sample, sequenced in a study of T cell changes during pregnancy in multiple sclerosis. Clones were read by immunoSEQ multiplex PCR, and TCRdb kept only the in-frame ones, dropping some. Here the sample spans 40,000 to 50,000 clones, around 94% being singletons. The sequenced sample was CD4+ T cells from peripheral blood mononuclear cells, obtained in the third trimester of pregnancy. The receptor source for this set is a female donor with multiple sclerosis, enrolled in a pregnancy study. Both conserved end residues are part of each CDR3. The D gene is left open where the match is weak. The size of a clone is reported for some rows only, either as once, few or many, or as a class for expanded clones.

>.|.|TRBJ2-7|TRBV4-2
CASSLSAAGKRSSYEQYF
TGTGCCAGCAGCTTGTCCGCGGCGGGAAAGCGGAGCTCCTACGAGCAGTACTTC
>.|few|TRBJ1-1|TRBV28
CATSGRTRLATEAFF
TGTGCCACCTCGGGTAGGACACGTCTTGCCACTGAAGCTTTCTTT
>.|.|TRBJ2-2|TRBV10-3
CAIRASRDTGELFF
TGTGCCATCCGGGCTAGCCGTGACACCGGGGAGCTGTTTTTT
>TRBD2|.|TRBJ2-3|TRBV9
CASSAGTSGTDTQYF
TGTGCCAGCAGCGCGGGGACTAGCGGGACAGATACGCAGTATTTT
>TRBD2|.|TRBJ2-1|TRBV19
CASSIGGTSGSGKFF
TGTGCCAGTAGTATAGGGGGTACTAGCGGGAGTGGGAAGTTCTTC
>.|.|TRBJ2-4|TRBV28
CASSFTDRTVRKNIQYF
TGTGCCAGCAGCTTCACCGACAGGACTGTCCGCAAAAACATTCAGTACTTC
>TRBD1|.|TRBJ1-5|TRBV19
CASSIDLRGRSGQPQHF
TGTGCCAGTAGTATAGATCTAAGGGGGCGTTCCGGTCAGCCCCAGCATTTT
>TRBD1|.|TRBJ1-4|TRBV28
CASSLGQGADEKLFF
TGTGCCAGCAGTTTAGGACAGGGAGCGGATGAAAAACTGTTTTTT
>TRBD1|.|TRBJ1-4|TRBV9
CASSVGGTGQRYEKLFF
TGTGCCAGCAGCGTAGGGGGGACGGGACAGAGATATGAAAAACTGTTTTTT
>.|.|TRBJ2-4|TRBV19
CASSIGPRGIQYF
TGTGCCAGTAGTATAGGACCCCGGGGCATTCAGTACTTC
>TRBD2|.|TRBJ2-2|TRBV18
CASSPFSSGTNTGELFF
TGTGCCAGCTCACCATTTTCTAGCGGGACGAACACCGGGGAGCTGTTTTTT
>.|.|TRBJ1-5|TRBV30
CAWRGRWDQPQHF
TGTGCCTGGAGGGGGCGGTGGGATCAGCCCCAGCATTTT
>.|.|TRBJ1-5|TRBV15
CATRRGGQNEAPQHF
TGTGCCACCAGAAGAGGGGGGCAGAATGAAGCCCCCCAGCATTTT
>.|once|TRBJ1-5|TRBV18
CASSPHHGTNQPQHF
TGTGCCAGCTCACCACACCACGGGACAAATCAGCCCCAGCATTTT
>TRBD1|.|TRBJ1-2|TRBV19
CASSIAGQANSYGYTF
TGTGCCAGTAGTATAGCCGGACAGGCCAACTCGTATGGCTACACCTTC
>.|.|TRBJ2-3|TRBV29-1
CSVEGISGLGTDTQYF
TGCAGCGTTGAAGGTATTTCAGGATTAGGCACAGATACGCAGTATTTT
>TRBD1|once|TRBJ1-1|TRBV9
CASSGDTGVTEAFF
TGTGCCAGCAGCGGAGACACAGGGGTCACTGAAGCTTTCTTT
>.|.|TRBJ2-7|TRBV28
CASSLLGARGEQYF
TGTGCCAGCAGTTTATTGGGGGCGCGGGGGGAGCAGTACTTC
>.|.|TRBJ2-1|TRBV5-5
CASSGRVDYNEQFF
TGTGCCAGCAGCGGGCGGGTAGATTACAATGAGCAGTTCTTC
>.|.|TRBJ1-6|TRBV29-1
CSVLGGWSPLHF
TGCAGCGTTTTGGGGGGATGGTCACCCCTCCACTTT
>TRBD1|.|TRBJ1-1|TRBV6-5
CASSYSLTGGTEAFF
TGTGCCAGCAGTTATAGCCTTACAGGGGGCACTGAAGCTTTCTTT
>TRBD1|.|TRBJ2-2|TRBV5-5
CASSLAGTGGTGELFF
TGTGCCAGCAGCTTGGCCGGGACAGGGGGCACCGGGGAGCTGTTTTTT
>TRBD2|.|TRBJ2-2|TRBV25-1
CASSDSGGASNAGELFF
TGTGCCAGCAGTGACTCCGGGGGGGCGTCGAACGCCGGGGAGCTGTTTTTT
>.|.|TRBJ1-5|TRBV29-1
CSVDRGRVANQPQHF
TGCAGCGTTGACAGGGGCCGGGTCGCCAATCAGCCCCAGCATTTT
>.|.|TRBJ2-1|TRBV4-1
CASSQGGSSYNEQFF
TGCGCCAGCAGCCAAGGCGGAAGCTCCTACAATGAGCAGTTCTTC
>.|.|TRBJ2-2|TRBV10-2
CAIPARGKVGELFF
TGCGCCATCCCCGCCCGGGGGAAGGTCGGGGAGCTGTTTTTT
>.|.|TRBJ2-3|TRBV5-1
CASSLVGLVTDTQYF
TGCGCCAGCAGCTTGGTGGGCCTCGTCACAGATACGCAGTATTTT
>.|.|TRBJ2-1|TRBV18
CASSQYTRDNEQFF
TGTGCCAGCTCACAATATACTCGAGACAATGAGCAGTTCTTC
>.|.|TRBJ2-3|TRBV5-1
CASSFYRRADTQYF
TGCGCCAGCAGCTTCTATCGACGGGCAGATACGCAGTATTTT
>.|.|TRBJ1-2|TRBV9
CASSVEQGFMDGYTF
TGTGCCAGCAGCGTGGAACAGGGTTTTATGGATGGCTACACCTTC
>TRBD2|.|TRBJ2-7|TRBV5-4
CASSLSGSWLQYF
TGTGCCAGCAGCCTTAGCGGGAGCTGGCTGCAGTACTTC
>.|.|TRBJ2-3|TRBV9
CASSVYGQSTDTQYF
TGTGCCAGCAGCGTATACGGACAAAGCACAGATACGCAGTATTTT
>.|few|TRBJ1-6|TRBV6-6
CASSWGLGSPLHF
TGTGCCAGCAGTTGGGGGCTTGGTTCACCCCTCCACTTT
>TRBD1|once|TRBJ1-4|TRBV10-1
CASSAQKPGQGEVACEKLFF
TGCGCCAGCAGTGCACAAAAACCGGGACAGGGGGAGGTAGCTTGTGAAAAACTGTTTTTT
>TRBD1|.|TRBJ1-1|TRBV7-9
CASSLAHVTGVNTEAFF
TGTGCCAGCAGCCTTGCCCATGTTACAGGGGTGAACACTGAAGCTTTCTTT
>.|.|TRBJ1-5|TRBV19
CASSSGREIYSNQPQHF
TGTGCCAGTAGTTCCGGACGGGAAATTTATAGCAATCAGCCCCAGCATTTT
>TRBD1|.|TRBJ2-7|TRBV25-1
CASSGDRGRSEQYF
TGTGCCAGCAGTGGCGACAGGGGAAGGAGCGAGCAGTACTTC
>.|.|TRBJ2-5|TRBV6-6
CASSYAVGQKETQYF
TGTGCCAGCAGTTACGCGGTGGGGCAGAAAGAGACCCAGTACTTC
>.|.|TRBJ2-1|TRBV19
CASPAPGGITYNEQFF
TGTGCCAGTCCCGCACCGGGGGGCATAACCTACAATGAGCAGTTCTTC
>TRBD2|.|TRBJ2-5|TRBV2
CASSDPLGLAGGYVSEETQYF
TGTGCCAGCAGTGACCCGCTAGGACTAGCGGGGGGATACGTGTCGGAAGAGACCCAGTACTTC
>.|.|TRBJ1-2|TRBV7-9
CASSSAGEAAGHGYTF
TGTGCCAGCAGCTCCGCTGGGGAGGCTGCCGGACATGGCTACACCTTC
>TRBD1|.|TRBJ2-3|TRBV19
CASSTRQGASDTQYF
TGTGCCAGTAGTACCAGACAGGGGGCATCAGATACGCAGTATTTT
>.|.|TRBJ1-1|TRBV29-1
CSAGHRDTEAFF
TGCAGCGCGGGACACCGGGACACTGAAGCTTTCTTT
>.|.|TRBJ1-6|TRBV28
CASSFVNSPLHF
TGTGCCAGCAGTTTCGTTAATTCACCCCTCCACTTT
>.|.|TRBJ1-2|TRBV7-3
CASSLTPSGGYTF
TGTGCCAGCAGCTTAACTCCGTCAGGGGGCTACACCTTC
>TRBD2|.|TRBJ2-3|TRBV28
CASSLGGRLADTQYF
TGTGCCAGCAGTTTGGGAGGGCGGTTGGCAGATACGCAGTATTTT
>.|.|TRBJ1-1|TRBV7-2
CASSLFGGTEAFF
TGTGCCAGCAGCTTATTCGGGGGAACTGAAGCTTTCTTT
>TRBD2|.|TRBJ2-1|TRBV7-2
CASSLGVGLARNEQFF
TGTGCCAGCAGCCTAGGAGTGGGACTAGCGCGCAATGAGCAGTTCTTC